This record covers a single T cell receptor beta chain. This sample stems from a study of cytomegalovirus exposure and HLA in healthy donors. Donors sampled were nominally healthy, though unrecorded immune exposures were likely. V lost 1 base and J lost 1, with 19 bases in between. CDR3 size: 18 residues. CDR1 is MGHRA, CDR2 YSYEKL, per germline. Both 60 Vbeta primers and 13 Jbeta primers went into the PCR. Sequenced by immunoSEQ multiplex PCR; TCRdb stores in-frame clones only, minus some. The sample consists of fewer than 150,000 clones, roughly three quarters of them appearing once. This clonotype was sampled from a man over 45 in good health and CMV-seropositive. This chain joins TRBV4-1 and TRBJ2-5, with D perhaps matching TRBD2 (5 bases). The sequencing sample was made of PBMCs. The CDR3 DNA is TGCGCCAGCAGCCAAGTGCCCTCTCAGGCCGGAGGCCAAGAGACCCAGTACTTC. Protein product: CASSQVPSQAGGQETQYF.